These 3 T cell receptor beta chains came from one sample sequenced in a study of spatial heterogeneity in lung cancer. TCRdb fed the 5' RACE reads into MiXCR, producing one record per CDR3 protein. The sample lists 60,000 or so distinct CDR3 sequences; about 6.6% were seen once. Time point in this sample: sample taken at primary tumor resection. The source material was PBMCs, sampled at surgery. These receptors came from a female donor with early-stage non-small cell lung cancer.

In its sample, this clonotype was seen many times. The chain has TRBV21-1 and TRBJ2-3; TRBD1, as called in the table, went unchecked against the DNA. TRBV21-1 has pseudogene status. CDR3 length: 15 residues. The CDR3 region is CASILGTGCTDTQYF. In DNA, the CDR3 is TGTGCCAGCATCCTAGGGACAGGCTGCACAGATACGCAGTATTTT.

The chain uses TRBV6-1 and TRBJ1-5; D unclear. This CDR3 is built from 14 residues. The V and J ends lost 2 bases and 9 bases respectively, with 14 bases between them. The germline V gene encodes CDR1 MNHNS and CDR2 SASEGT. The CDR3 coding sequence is TGTGCCAGCAGTGAAACTGGTTCCGCTTGGCCCCAGCATTTT. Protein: CASSETGSAWPQHF.

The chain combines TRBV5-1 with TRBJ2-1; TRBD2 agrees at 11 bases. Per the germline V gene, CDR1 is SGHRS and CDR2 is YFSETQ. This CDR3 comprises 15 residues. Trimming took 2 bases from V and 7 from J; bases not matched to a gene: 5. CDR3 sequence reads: CASSFSGGAGNEQFF. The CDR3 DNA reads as TGCGCCAGCAGCTTTAGCGGGGGGGCCGGGAATGAGCAGTTCTTC.